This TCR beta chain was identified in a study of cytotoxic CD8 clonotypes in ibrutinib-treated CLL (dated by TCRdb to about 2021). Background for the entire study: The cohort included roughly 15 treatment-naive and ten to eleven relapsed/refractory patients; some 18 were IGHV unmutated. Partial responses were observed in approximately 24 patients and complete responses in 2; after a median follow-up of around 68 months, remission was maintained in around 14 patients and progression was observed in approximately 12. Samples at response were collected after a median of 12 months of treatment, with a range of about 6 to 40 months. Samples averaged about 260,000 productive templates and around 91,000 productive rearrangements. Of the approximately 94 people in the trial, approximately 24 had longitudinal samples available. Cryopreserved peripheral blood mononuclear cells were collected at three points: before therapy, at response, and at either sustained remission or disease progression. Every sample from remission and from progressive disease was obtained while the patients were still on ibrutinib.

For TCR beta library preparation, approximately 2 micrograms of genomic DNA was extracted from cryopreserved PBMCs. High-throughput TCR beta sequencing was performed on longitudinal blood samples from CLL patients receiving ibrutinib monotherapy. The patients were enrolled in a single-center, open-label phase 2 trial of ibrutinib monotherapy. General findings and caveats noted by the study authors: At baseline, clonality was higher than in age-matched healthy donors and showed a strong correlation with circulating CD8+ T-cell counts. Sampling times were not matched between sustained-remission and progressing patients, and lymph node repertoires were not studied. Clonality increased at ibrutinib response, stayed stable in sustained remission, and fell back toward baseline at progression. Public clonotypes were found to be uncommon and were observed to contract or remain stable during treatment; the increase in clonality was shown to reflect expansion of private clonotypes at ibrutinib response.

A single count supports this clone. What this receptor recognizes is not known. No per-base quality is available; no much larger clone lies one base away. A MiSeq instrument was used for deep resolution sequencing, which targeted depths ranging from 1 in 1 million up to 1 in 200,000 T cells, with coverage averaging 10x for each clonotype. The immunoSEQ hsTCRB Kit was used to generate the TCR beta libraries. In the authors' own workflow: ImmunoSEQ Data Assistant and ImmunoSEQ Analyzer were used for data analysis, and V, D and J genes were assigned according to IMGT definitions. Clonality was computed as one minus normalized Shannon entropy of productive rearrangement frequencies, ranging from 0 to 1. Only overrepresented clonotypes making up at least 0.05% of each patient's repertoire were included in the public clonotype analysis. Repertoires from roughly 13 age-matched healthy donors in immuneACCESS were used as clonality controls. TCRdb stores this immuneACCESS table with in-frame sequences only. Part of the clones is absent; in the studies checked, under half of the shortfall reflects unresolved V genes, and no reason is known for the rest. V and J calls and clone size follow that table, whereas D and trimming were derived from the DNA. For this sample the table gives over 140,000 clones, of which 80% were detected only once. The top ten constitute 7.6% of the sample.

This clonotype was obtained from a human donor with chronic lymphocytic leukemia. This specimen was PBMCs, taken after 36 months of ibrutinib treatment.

The CDR3 is CASSVRTGGDEQFF. The DNA sequence is as follows: TGTGCCAGCAGCGTAAGGACAGGGGGGGATGAGCAGTTCTTC. The V gene is TRBV9 and the J gene is TRBJ2-1, with TRBD1 identical over 10 junction bases. Relative to germline, V is missing 1 base and J is missing 8 bases, with 3 bases of the junction outside any gene match. There are 14 amino acids in the CDR3, from cysteine to phenylalanine inclusive. The read is trimmed to its CDR3 DNA, 42 bases read in frame from base 1. CDR1 and CDR2 are read off the germline V gene as SGDLS and YYNGEE.